This entry describes one TCR beta chain. V was clipped by 12 bases and J by 0 bases, with 13 bases between them. CDR3 length: 14 residues. In germline, CDR1 is KGHDR, CDR2 SFDVKD. The record originates from a study of control samples from healthy donors and cancer patients. TCRdb's copy holds only in-frame clones and misses some; the assay was immunoSEQ multiplex PCR. The repertoire includes roughly 200,000 clones, just under 95% of them detected once, and about 1.5% sits in the top ten. The chain carries TRBV24-1 and TRBJ2-2; no clear D. The specimen was blood. This TCR derives from a man younger than 30 in good health. DNA for the CDR3: TGTGCCGCAAGAGGCAGCGCGAACACCGGGGAGCTGTTTTTT. Its protein is CAARGSANTGELFF.